This T cell receptor (beta chain) was captured in a study of cytomegalovirus exposure and HLA in healthy donors. For the study at large: When fewer than 500 donors were genotyped, around 77% of them were found to fall in the Caucasian-associated ancestry cluster. Study-level results: DRB1 had the most TCR associations and HLA-C the fewest, a later analysis found, with rates varying by HLA locus. The listing of 150 or so TCR beta chains classed them as cytomegalovirus-associated.

About this clone itself: What it binds is unknown.

This PCR relied on a set of 60 Vbeta primers and 13 Jbeta primers. Profiled with immunoSEQ multiplex PCR; TCRdb holds only in-frame clones, not every one. The sample's table shows tens of thousands of clones. Trimming cost V 0 bases and J 6 bases, with 12 bases left between them. This CDR3 has 14 residues. Germline V gives CDR1 SGHRS, CDR2 YFSETQ. The chain joins TRBV5-1 to TRBJ1-1; D is perhaps TRBD1 (6 bases). The sequence came from a male donor in good health and CMV-seronegative. Sequenced: PBMCs. CDR3 DNA sequence: TGCGCCAGCAGCTTGGGACAGGCAAAGGCTGAAGCTTTCTTT. Its translation: CASSLGQAKAEAFF. Full variable domain (rest looked up from reference TRBV5-1 and TRBJ1-1): KAGVTQTPRYLIKTRGQQVTLSCSPISGHRSVSWYQQTPGQGLQFLFEYFSETQRNKGNFPGRFSGRQFSNSRSEMNVSTLELGDSALYLCASSLGQAKAEAFFGQGTRLTVV.